There are many counts of the clone carrying this TCR beta chain. Described time point: newly diagnosed GD, antithyroid drugs for less than 3 months. RNA isolated from PBMCs was used to make the TCR library. This record comes from a study of regulatory T cells in long-lasting Graves disease. V lost 2 bases, J lost 3 bases, and 16 bases lay in between. The CDR3 sequence is 16 residues long. With iRepertoire HTBI primers and Arm-PCR of CDR3 regions, TCR beta libraries were built. TCRdb independently ran MiXCR on the multiplex PCR reads; one entry per CDR3 protein. Of approximately 540,000 distinct CDR3 sequences listed, around 12% are singletons. The data were also submitted as part of a second study, on T cells in Graves' hyperthyroidism and ophthalmopathy.

The receptor comes from a woman younger than 45 with Graves disease. Here the sequenced sample was peripheral blood mononuclear cells (PBMCs), taken at new diagnosis, from a patient treated with antithyroid drugs. The rearrangement uses TRBV12-3 or TRBV12-4 and TRBJ1-1; D is perhaps TRBD1 (5 bases). The CDR3 DNA follows: TGTGCCAGCAGTTTAATAGCAGGGCTCAGGGACACTGAAGCTTTCTTT. Translating it yields CASSLIAGLRDTEAFF.